This entry features one TCR beta chain sequence. The antigen is not known. Treatment in this sample: roughly nine-day PBMC culture with coronavirus spike peptide pools or control peptides (ViraFEST assay). Medium was half-exchanged with fresh IL-2 medium on days 3 and 7. This CDR3 contains 17 residues. The germline CDR1 and CDR2 sequences are SEHNR and FQNEAQ (reference sequence). The ends were cut back, 5 bases at V and 0 bases at J, with 20 bases in the middle. The data derive from a study of vaccination and CD4 T cells after COVID-19. Study information: Stimulation of cells relied on overlapping spike peptides derived from SARS-CoV-2, HCoV-NL63, HCoV-OC43 and HCoV-229E. Some control cultures received a CEFX pool, which served as the positive control. Others received an HIV-1 Nef pool or no peptide.

Oncomine TCR Beta short-read sequencing was applied to DNA from cultured CD4+ T cells. TCRdb redid the calling of the PCR reads with MiXCR, one entry per CDR3 protein. The sample has more than 15,000 distinct CDR3 sequences, 43% seen once. The sequenced sample consisted of CD4+ T cells from blood, cultured in vitro. This TCR derives from a human donor who had recovered from COVID-19. The chain has TRBV7-9 and TRBJ2-7; D possibly corresponds to TRBD1 (5 bases). The CDR3: CASSHPRQGLPSYEQYF. CDR3 sequence (DNA): TGTGCCAGCAGCCATCCGAGGCAGGGTCTTCCCTCCTACGAGCAGTACTTC.